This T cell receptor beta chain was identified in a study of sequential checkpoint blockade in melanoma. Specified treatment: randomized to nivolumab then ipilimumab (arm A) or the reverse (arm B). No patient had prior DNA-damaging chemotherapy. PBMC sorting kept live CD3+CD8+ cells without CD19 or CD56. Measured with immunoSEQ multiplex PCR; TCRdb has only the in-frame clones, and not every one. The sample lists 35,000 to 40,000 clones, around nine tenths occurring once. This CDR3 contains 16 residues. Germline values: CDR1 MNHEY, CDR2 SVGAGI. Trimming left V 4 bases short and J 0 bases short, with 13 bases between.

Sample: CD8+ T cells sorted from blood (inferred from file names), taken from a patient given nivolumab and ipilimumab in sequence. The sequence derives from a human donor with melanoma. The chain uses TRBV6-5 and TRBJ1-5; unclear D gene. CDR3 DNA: TGTGCCAGCAGTTGGACGGAGGTCCTTAGCAATCAGCCCCAGCATTTT. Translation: CASSWTEVLSNQPQHF.